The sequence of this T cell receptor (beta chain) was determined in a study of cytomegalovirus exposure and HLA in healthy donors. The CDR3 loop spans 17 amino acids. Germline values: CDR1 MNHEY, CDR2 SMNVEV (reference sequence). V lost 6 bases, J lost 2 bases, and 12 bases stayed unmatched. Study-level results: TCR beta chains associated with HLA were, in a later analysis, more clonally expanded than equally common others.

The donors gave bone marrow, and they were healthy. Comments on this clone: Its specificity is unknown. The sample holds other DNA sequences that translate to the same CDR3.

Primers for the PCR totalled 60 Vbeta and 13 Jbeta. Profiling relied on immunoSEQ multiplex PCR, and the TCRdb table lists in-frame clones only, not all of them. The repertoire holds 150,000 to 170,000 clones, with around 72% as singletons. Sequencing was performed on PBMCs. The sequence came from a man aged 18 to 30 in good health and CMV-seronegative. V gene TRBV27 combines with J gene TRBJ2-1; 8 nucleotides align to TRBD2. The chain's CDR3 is CASSSRAGVGPYNEQFF. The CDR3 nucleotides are TGTGCCAGCAGCTCCAGAGCGGGAGTCGGGCCCTACAATGAGCAGTTCTTC.